This is a list of T cell receptor beta chains from one sample in a study of T cells after yellow fever vaccination. TCRdb itself ran the 5' RACE reads through MiXCR, one entry per CDR3 protein. Among more than 95,000 distinct CDR3 sequences listed, approximately 8.4% were seen once. This specimen consisted of CD8+ T cells sorted from PBMCs, obtained on the day of the yellow fever booster vaccination. These receptors were taken from a man younger than 30 who received the YFV17D yellow fever vaccine. Each CDR3 is given with its conserved first and last residue. A D gene is named only where the DNA matches it firmly. Only some rows state a clone size, as once, few, many or a class for expanded clones.

d_gene: -; abundance: -; v_gene: TRBV29-1; j_gene: TRBJ2-2; CDR3nt: TGCAGCGTTGATTGGGGAATCGGGGAGCTGTTTTTT; CDR3aa: CSVDWGIGELFF
d_gene: -; abundance: few; v_gene: TRBV9; j_gene: TRBJ1-3; CDR3nt: TGTGCCAGCAGCGCCTCCCCGGACGCTGGAAACACCATATATTTT; CDR3aa: CASSASPDAGNTIYF
d_gene: -; abundance: few; v_gene: TRBV5-6; j_gene: TRBJ2-1; CDR3nt: TGTGCCAGCAGTATCGGGAATGAGCAGTTCTTC; CDR3aa: CASSIGNEQFF
d_gene: -; abundance: -; v_gene: TRBV21-1; j_gene: TRBJ1-1; CDR3nt: TGTGCCAGCAGCACCGCCGGGGGGGGGCTGAACACTGAAGCTTTCTTT; CDR3aa: CASSTAGGGLNTEAFF
d_gene: -; abundance: few; v_gene: TRBV4-1; j_gene: TRBJ2-2; CDR3nt: TGCGCCAGCAGCCAAGTCGGACGGAACACCGGGGAGCTGTTTTTT; CDR3aa: CASSQVGRNTGELFF
d_gene: -; abundance: -; v_gene: TRBV25-1; j_gene: TRBJ2-7; CDR3nt: TGTGCCAGCAGTGGGGGCCAGGGCCGTTCCTACGAGCAGTACTTC; CDR3aa: CASSGGQGRSYEQYF
d_gene: TRBD2; abundance: few; v_gene: TRBV4-1; j_gene: TRBJ2-3; CDR3nt: TGCGCCAGCAGTCACAGCGGGGGGGGCACAGATACGCAGTATTTT; CDR3aa: CASSHSGGGTDTQYF
d_gene: -; abundance: few; v_gene: TRBV7-3; j_gene: TRBJ1-1; CDR3nt: TGTGCCAGCAGCTTAGGTTTCAGGGGAGAAGACACTGAAGCTTTCTTT; CDR3aa: CASSLGFRGEDTEAFF
d_gene: -; abundance: few; v_gene: TRBV12-3/TRBV12-4; j_gene: TRBJ1-1; CDR3nt: TGTGCCAGCAGTTTCGGCAGCGGCACTGAAGCTTTCTTT; CDR3aa: CASSFGSGTEAFF
d_gene: -; abundance: few; v_gene: TRBV7-2; j_gene: TRBJ2-2; CDR3nt: TGTGCCAGCAGCCGAGAGAGGGGTTTAGGCACCGGGGAGCTGTTTTTT; CDR3aa: CASSRERGLGTGELFF
d_gene: -; abundance: few; v_gene: TRBV7-2; j_gene: TRBJ1-2; CDR3nt: TGTGCCAGCAGCTTAGAACATAGCTATGGCTACACCTTC; CDR3aa: CASSLEHSYGYTF
d_gene: -; abundance: few; v_gene: TRBV20-1; j_gene: TRBJ2-7; CDR3nt: TGCAGTGCTAAGTACCGGGAAACCTACGAGCAGTACTTC; CDR3aa: CSAKYRETYEQYF
d_gene: -; abundance: -; v_gene: TRBV19; j_gene: TRBJ1-5; CDR3nt: TGTGCCAGCAGGCCGGGCGGAGGGCCCCAGCATTTT; CDR3aa: CASRPGGGPQHF
d_gene: -; abundance: -; v_gene: TRBV5-4; j_gene: TRBJ2-5; CDR3nt: TGTGCCAGCAGCATACCGGGAACGTACCAAGAGACCCAGTACTTC; CDR3aa: CASSIPGTYQETQYF
d_gene: -; abundance: -; v_gene: TRBV6-6; j_gene: TRBJ2-1; CDR3nt: TGTGCCAGCAGTTTCAGTACTACCCCTAGGACCCATGAGCAGTTCTTC; CDR3aa: CASSFSTTPRTHEQFF
d_gene: -; abundance: many; v_gene: TRBV7-2; j_gene: TRBJ1-5; CDR3nt: TGTGCCAGCAGTCCGGAGGGCAGGCCAAGGCAGCCCCAGCATTTT; CDR3aa: CASSPEGRPRQPQHF
d_gene: -; abundance: few; v_gene: TRBV20-1; j_gene: TRBJ2-7; CDR3nt: TGCAGTGCTAAAAGACCAGGGGTTCGCGAGCAGTACTTC; CDR3aa: CSAKRPGVREQYF
d_gene: TRBD2; abundance: few; v_gene: TRBV27; j_gene: TRBJ2-4; CDR3nt: TGTGCCAGCAGTTCTCTACTAGCGGTAGCCAAAAACATTCAGTACTTC; CDR3aa: CASSSLLAVAKNIQYF
d_gene: -; abundance: -; v_gene: TRBV10-2; j_gene: TRBJ2-1; CDR3nt: TGCGCCAGCACCTGGACAAGGGGTGGGAATGAGCAGTTCTTC; CDR3aa: CASTWTRGGNEQFF
d_gene: -; abundance: -; v_gene: TRBV19; j_gene: TRBJ2-5; CDR3nt: TGTGCCAGTAGTCATTGGGCGGGCCAAGAGACCCAGTACTTC; CDR3aa: CASSHWAGQETQYF
d_gene: -; abundance: -; v_gene: TRBV27; j_gene: TRBJ1-2; CDR3nt: TGTGCCAGCAGTTCAAGGGGCGCGGATGGCTACACCTTC; CDR3aa: CASSSRGADGYTF
d_gene: TRBD1; abundance: few; v_gene: TRBV20-1; j_gene: TRBJ1-4; CDR3nt: TGCAGTGCTAGAGATCCCGGGACAGTGGATGGAAAACTGTTTTTT; CDR3aa: CSARDPGTVDGKLFF
d_gene: TRBD2; abundance: many; v_gene: TRBV12-3/TRBV12-4; j_gene: TRBJ2-1; CDR3nt: TGTGCCAGCAGCCGGGGAGCGGGGGGGAACCGGAATGAGCAGTTCTTC; CDR3aa: CASSRGAGGNRNEQFF
d_gene: -; abundance: many; v_gene: TRBV6-6; j_gene: TRBJ2-7; CDR3nt: TGTGCCAGCAGCCCGGACAGTTCCTACGAGCAGTACTTC; CDR3aa: CASSPDSSYEQYF
d_gene: TRBD2; abundance: few; v_gene: TRBV6-6; j_gene: TRBJ2-1; CDR3nt: TGTGCCAGCAGTTGGACGACTAGCGGGGTGTACAATGAGCAGTTCTTC; CDR3aa: CASSWTTSGVYNEQFF
d_gene: TRBD2; abundance: -; v_gene: TRBV5-1; j_gene: TRBJ2-5; CDR3nt: TGCGCCAGCAGCTTTACTAGCGGGGTTTACGAGACCCAGTACTTC; CDR3aa: CASSFTSGVYETQYF
d_gene: TRBD1; abundance: few; v_gene: TRBV4-3; j_gene: TRBJ1-1; CDR3nt: TGCGCCAGCAGCCCAAGGACAGGTTGGGGCCCAAACACTGAAGCTTTCTTT; CDR3aa: CASSPRTGWGPNTEAFF
d_gene: -; abundance: few; v_gene: TRBV4-1; j_gene: TRBJ2-2; CDR3nt: TGCGCCAGCAGTCCCTCTTTGATTTTCACCGGGGAGCTGTTTTTT; CDR3aa: CASSPSLIFTGELFF
d_gene: -; abundance: few; v_gene: TRBV3-1; j_gene: TRBJ1-6; CDR3nt: TGTGCCAGCAGCCATGATCGCCACAAAGGACCCTATAATTCACCCCTCCACTTT; CDR3aa: CASSHDRHKGPYNSPLHF
d_gene: -; abundance: -; v_gene: TRBV4-3; j_gene: TRBJ1-2; CDR3nt: TGCGCCAGCAGCCAAGAAGGCGGTAGGCCATCTCCCTACGGCTACACCTTC; CDR3aa: CASSQEGGRPSPYGYTF
d_gene: -; abundance: -; v_gene: TRBV6-2/TRBV6-3; j_gene: TRBJ1-1; CDR3nt: TGTGCCAGCAGTTACCGGGGGTTTACAGGGATAGCTTTCTTT; CDR3aa: CASSYRGFTGIAFF
d_gene: -; abundance: -; v_gene: TRBV30; j_gene: TRBJ2-3; CDR3nt: TGTGCCTGGAGTGGGGCAGGGTGGACAGATACGCAGTATTTT; CDR3aa: CAWSGAGWTDTQYF
d_gene: -; abundance: -; v_gene: TRBV7-6; j_gene: TRBJ1-4; CDR3nt: TGTGCCAGCAGCTTAGGGACACGCGAAAAACTGTTTTTT; CDR3aa: CASSLGTREKLFF
d_gene: -; abundance: many; v_gene: TRBV7-9; j_gene: TRBJ2-7; CDR3nt: TGTGCCAGCAGCTTAGTGGGTGGTGGGGCCTACGAGCAGTACTTC; CDR3aa: CASSLVGGGAYEQYF
d_gene: TRBD2; abundance: few; v_gene: TRBV5-1; j_gene: TRBJ2-3; CDR3nt: TGCGCCAGCAGCCTACGGACTAGCGGGGGACTAAAAGATACGCAGTATTTT; CDR3aa: CASSLRTSGGLKDTQYF
d_gene: TRBD2; abundance: many; v_gene: TRBV6-4; j_gene: TRBJ2-1; CDR3nt: TGTGCCAGCAGTGAGAGCGGGGGGGCCCGCGATGAGCAGTTCTTC; CDR3aa: CASSESGGARDEQFF
d_gene: -; abundance: -; v_gene: TRBV12-3/TRBV12-4; j_gene: TRBJ1-5; CDR3nt: TGTGCCAGCAGTTTAGGGGAGCCCCAGCATTTT; CDR3aa: CASSLGEPQHF
d_gene: TRBD1; abundance: -; v_gene: TRBV6-5; j_gene: TRBJ2-7; CDR3nt: TGTGCCAGCAGTACAGGGGGAGGCGAGCAGTACTTC; CDR3aa: CASSTGGGEQYF
d_gene: -; abundance: -; v_gene: TRBV5-1; j_gene: TRBJ2-7; CDR3nt: TGCGCCAGCAGCTTAGACGGGCTCCACGAGCTGTACTTC; CDR3aa: CASSLDGLHELYF
d_gene: TRBD2; abundance: -; v_gene: TRBV28; j_gene: TRBJ2-3; CDR3nt: TGTGCCAGCAGTTTAGAACTAGCGGGGTGGAGCACATCCGATACGCAGTATTTT; CDR3aa: CASSLELAGWSTSDTQYF
d_gene: -; abundance: many; v_gene: TRBV29-1; j_gene: TRBJ1-1; CDR3nt: TGCAGCGTCCCCGACAGCACTGAAGCTTTCTTT; CDR3aa: CSVPDSTEAFF
d_gene: -; abundance: -; v_gene: TRBV29-1; j_gene: TRBJ2-2; CDR3nt: TGCAGCGTAACAGGCGCTGCGAACACCGGGGAGCTGTTTTTT; CDR3aa: CSVTGAANTGELFF
d_gene: TRBD2; abundance: -; v_gene: TRBV7-2; j_gene: TRBJ2-4; CDR3nt: TGTGCCAGCAGCTTATCGTCCCGGGGACTAGCGCAAGACAAAAACATTCAGTACTTC; CDR3aa: CASSLSSRGLAQDKNIQYF
d_gene: TRBD1; abundance: few; v_gene: TRBV11-2; j_gene: TRBJ2-2; CDR3nt: TGTGCCAGCACCCGGACAGGGGGCATTCAGACCGGGGAGCTGTTTTTT; CDR3aa: CASTRTGGIQTGELFF
d_gene: -; abundance: few; v_gene: TRBV5-6; j_gene: TRBJ2-7; CDR3nt: TGTGCCCCCCCCCCCGGGGTCTTGCGGCAGTACTTC; CDR3aa: CAPPPGVLRQYF
d_gene: TRBD2; abundance: -; v_gene: TRBV4-1; j_gene: TRBJ2-5; CDR3nt: TGCGCCAGCAGCCAAGACTGGGGACTAGCAGGGGAGACCCAGTACTTC; CDR3aa: CASSQDWGLAGETQYF
d_gene: -; abundance: many; v_gene: TRBV9; j_gene: TRBJ1-1; CDR3nt: TGTGCCAGCAGCCAGGGCGACAGGACGTACGAAGCTTTCTTT; CDR3aa: CASSQGDRTYEAFF
d_gene: -; abundance: few; v_gene: TRBV18; j_gene: TRBJ2-5; CDR3nt: TGTGCCAGCTCACCATTCGGGCAGGGGTCCCATGAAGAGACCCAGTACTTC; CDR3aa: CASSPFGQGSHEETQYF
d_gene: -; abundance: -; v_gene: TRBV2; j_gene: TRBJ2-2; CDR3nt: TGTGCCAGCAGTGCAGGGGAAACCGGGGAGCTGTTTTTT; CDR3aa: CASSAGETGELFF
d_gene: -; abundance: -; v_gene: TRBV7-3; j_gene: TRBJ2-1; CDR3nt: TGTGCCAGCAGCTTAATTCCGGGGAGCGATGAGCAGTTCTTC; CDR3aa: CASSLIPGSDEQFF
d_gene: -; abundance: few; v_gene: TRBV4-3; j_gene: TRBJ1-1; CDR3nt: TGCGCCAGCAGCCACGCGCGGAGGGGGGGCAACACTGAAGCTTTCTTT; CDR3aa: CASSHARRGGNTEAFF
d_gene: TRBD1; abundance: few; v_gene: TRBV15; j_gene: TRBJ1-1; CDR3nt: TGTGCCACCAGCAGTCGAAAGGGGGCCACTGAAGCTTTCTTT; CDR3aa: CATSSRKGATEAFF
d_gene: -; abundance: -; v_gene: TRBV30; j_gene: TRBJ2-7; CDR3nt: TGTGCCTGGAGTCACGGTAGCGTCTACGAGCAGTACTTC; CDR3aa: CAWSHGSVYEQYF
d_gene: TRBD2; abundance: few; v_gene: TRBV5-5; j_gene: TRBJ2-7; CDR3nt: TGTGCCAGCAGCCAACTAGCGGGGCCCCACGAGCAGTACTTC; CDR3aa: CASSQLAGPHEQYF
d_gene: TRBD2; abundance: few; v_gene: TRBV4-1; j_gene: TRBJ2-1; CDR3nt: TGCGCCAGCAGCCAAGAAGCCAGCGGGGTTGGCGAGCAGTTCTTC; CDR3aa: CASSQEASGVGEQFF
d_gene: -; abundance: -; v_gene: TRBV27; j_gene: TRBJ2-3; CDR3nt: TGTGCCAGCAGGACCACTTCATTTCACACAGATACGCAGTATTTT; CDR3aa: CASRTTSFHTDTQYF
d_gene: -; abundance: few; v_gene: TRBV7-2; j_gene: TRBJ1-1; CDR3nt: TGTGCCAGCAGCTTAGTCCCGGGCCTGAACACTGAAGCTTTCTTT; CDR3aa: CASSLVPGLNTEAFF